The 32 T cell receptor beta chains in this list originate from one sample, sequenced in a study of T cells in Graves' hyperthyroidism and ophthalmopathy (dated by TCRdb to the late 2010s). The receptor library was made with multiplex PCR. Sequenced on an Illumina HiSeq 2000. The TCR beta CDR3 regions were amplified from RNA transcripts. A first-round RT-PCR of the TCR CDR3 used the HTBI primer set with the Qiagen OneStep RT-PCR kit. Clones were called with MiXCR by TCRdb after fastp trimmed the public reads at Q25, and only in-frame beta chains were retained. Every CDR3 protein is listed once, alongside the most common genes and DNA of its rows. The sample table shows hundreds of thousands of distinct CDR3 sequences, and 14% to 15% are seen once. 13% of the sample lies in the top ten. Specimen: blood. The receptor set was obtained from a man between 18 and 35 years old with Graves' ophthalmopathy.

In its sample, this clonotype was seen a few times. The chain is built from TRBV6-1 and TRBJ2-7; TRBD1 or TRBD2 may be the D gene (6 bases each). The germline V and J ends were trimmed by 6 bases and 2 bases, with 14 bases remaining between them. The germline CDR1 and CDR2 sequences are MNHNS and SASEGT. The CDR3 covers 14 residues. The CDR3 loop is CASSSDGGTYEQYF. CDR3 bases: TGTGCCAGCAGCTCAGACGGGGGCACCTACGAGCAGTACTTC.

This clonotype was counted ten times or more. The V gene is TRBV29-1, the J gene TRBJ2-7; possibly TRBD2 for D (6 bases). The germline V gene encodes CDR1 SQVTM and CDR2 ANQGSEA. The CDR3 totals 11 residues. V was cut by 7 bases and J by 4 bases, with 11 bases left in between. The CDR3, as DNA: TGCAGCGCGGGGGAGACGTACGAGCAGTACTTC. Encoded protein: CSAGETYEQYF.

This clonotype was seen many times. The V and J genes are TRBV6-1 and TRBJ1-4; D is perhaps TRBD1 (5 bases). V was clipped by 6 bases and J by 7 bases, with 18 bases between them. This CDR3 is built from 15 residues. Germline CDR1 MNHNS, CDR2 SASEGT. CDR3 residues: CASSQPAGRSEKLFF. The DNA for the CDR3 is TGTGCCAGCAGCCAACCGGCAGGGAGGAGTGAAAAACTGTTTTTT.

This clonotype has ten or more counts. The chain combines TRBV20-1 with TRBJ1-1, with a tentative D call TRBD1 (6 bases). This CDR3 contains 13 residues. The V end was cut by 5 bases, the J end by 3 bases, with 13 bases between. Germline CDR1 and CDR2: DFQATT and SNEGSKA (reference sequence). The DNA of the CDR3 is TGCAGTGCTGTCGGGGGCATGGACACTGAAGCTTTCTTT. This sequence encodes CSAVGGMDTEAFF.

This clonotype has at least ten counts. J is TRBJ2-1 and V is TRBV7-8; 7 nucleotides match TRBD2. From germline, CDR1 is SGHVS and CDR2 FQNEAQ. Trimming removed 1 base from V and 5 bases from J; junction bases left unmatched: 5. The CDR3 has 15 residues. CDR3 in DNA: TGTGCCAGCAGCTTAGTGGGGACTACTAACAATGAGCAGTTCTTC. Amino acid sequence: CASSLVGTTNNEQFF.

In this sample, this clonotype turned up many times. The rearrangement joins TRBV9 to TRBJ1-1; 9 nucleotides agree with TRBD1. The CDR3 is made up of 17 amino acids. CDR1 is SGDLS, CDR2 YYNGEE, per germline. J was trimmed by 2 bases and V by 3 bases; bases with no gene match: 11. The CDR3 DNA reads TGTGCCAGCAGCGAACCCCGGGACAGGGCCATTAACACTGAAGCTTTCTTT. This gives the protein CASSEPRDRAINTEAFF. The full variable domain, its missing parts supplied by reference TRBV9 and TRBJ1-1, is DSGVTQTPKHLITATGQRVTLRCSPRSGDLSVYWYQQSLDQGLQFLIQYYNGEERAKGNILERFSAQQFPDLHSELNLSSLELGDSALYFCASSEPRDRAINTEAFFGQGTRLTVV.

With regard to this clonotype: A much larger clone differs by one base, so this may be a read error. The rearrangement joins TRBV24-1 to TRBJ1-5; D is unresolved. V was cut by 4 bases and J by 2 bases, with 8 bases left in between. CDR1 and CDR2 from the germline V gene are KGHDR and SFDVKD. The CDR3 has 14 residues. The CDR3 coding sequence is TGTGCCACCAGTGAAGGAGGCGGCAATCAGCCCCAGCATTTT. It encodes CATSEGGGNQPQHF.

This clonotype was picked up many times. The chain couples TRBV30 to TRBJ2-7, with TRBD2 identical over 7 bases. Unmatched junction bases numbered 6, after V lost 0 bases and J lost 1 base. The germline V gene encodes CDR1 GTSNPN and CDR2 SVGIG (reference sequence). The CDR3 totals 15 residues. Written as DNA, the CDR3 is TGTGCCTGGAGTGTACAATGGCGGGGGTCCTACGAGCAGTACTTC. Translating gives CAWSVQWRGSYEQYF.

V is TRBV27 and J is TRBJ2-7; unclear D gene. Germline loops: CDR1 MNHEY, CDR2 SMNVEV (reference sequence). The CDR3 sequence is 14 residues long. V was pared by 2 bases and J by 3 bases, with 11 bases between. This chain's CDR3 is CASSLTTDIYEQYF. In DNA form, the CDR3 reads TGTGCCAGCAGTTTAACGACTGACATCTACGAGCAGTACTTC.

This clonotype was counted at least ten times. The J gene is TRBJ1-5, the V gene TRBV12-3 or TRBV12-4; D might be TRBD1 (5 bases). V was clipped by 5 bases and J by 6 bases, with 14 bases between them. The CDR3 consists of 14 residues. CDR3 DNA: TGTGCCAGCAGTAAGACCGGGGGAGGTCAGCCCCAGCATTTT. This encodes CASSKTGGGQPQHF.

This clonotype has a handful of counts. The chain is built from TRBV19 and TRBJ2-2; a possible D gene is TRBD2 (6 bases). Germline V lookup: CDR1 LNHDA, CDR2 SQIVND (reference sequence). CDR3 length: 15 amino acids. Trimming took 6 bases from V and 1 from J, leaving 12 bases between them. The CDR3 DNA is TGTGCCAGTAGCAACCCCGGGAGGAACACCGGGGAGCTGTTTTTT. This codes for CASSNPGRNTGELFF. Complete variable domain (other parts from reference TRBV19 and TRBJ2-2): DGGITQSPKYLFRKEGQNVTLSCEQNLNHDAMYWYRQDPGQGLRLIYYSQIVNDFQKGDIAEGYSVSREKKESFPLTVTSAQKNPTAFYLCASSNPGRNTGELFFGEGSRLTVL.

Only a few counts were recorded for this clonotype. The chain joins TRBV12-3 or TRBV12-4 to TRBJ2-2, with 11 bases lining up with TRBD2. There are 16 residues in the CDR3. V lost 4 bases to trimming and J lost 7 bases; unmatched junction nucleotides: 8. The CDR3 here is CASSWDSGRASGELFF. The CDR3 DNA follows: TGTGCCAGCAGTTGGGATAGCGGGAGGGCTAGCGGGGAGCTGTTTTTT.

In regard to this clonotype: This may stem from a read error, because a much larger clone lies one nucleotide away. The CDR3 DNA is TGTGCCACCATCGGGGGGGGGCCGGGTTATGAGCAGTTCTTC. Its translation is CATIGGGPGYEQFF. The V gene is TRBV12-3 or TRBV12-4, the J gene TRBJ2-1, with TRBD2 identical over 8 bases. With V trimmed by 10 bases and J by 8 bases, 13 bases remained unmatched. The CDR3 runs to 14 residues.

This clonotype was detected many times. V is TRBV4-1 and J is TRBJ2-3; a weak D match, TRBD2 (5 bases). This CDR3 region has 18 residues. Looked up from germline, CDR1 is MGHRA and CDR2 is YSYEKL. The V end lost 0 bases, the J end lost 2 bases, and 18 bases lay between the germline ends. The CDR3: CASSQDRVSGIITDTQYF. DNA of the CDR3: TGCGCCAGCAGCCAAGATAGGGTGAGCGGAATAATCACAGATACGCAGTATTTT.

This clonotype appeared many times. The CDR3 bases are TGCAGTGCTAGAGGGGACCTTAGCTCCTACGAGCAGTACTTC. It encodes CSARGDLSSYEQYF. V usage is TRBV20-1 and J usage is TRBJ2-7, with D possibly being TRBD1 or TRBD2 (5 bases each). Looked up from germline, CDR1 is DFQATT and CDR2 is SNEGSKA (reference sequence). This CDR3 is 14 amino acids long. V lost 1 base and J lost 0, with 10 bases in between.

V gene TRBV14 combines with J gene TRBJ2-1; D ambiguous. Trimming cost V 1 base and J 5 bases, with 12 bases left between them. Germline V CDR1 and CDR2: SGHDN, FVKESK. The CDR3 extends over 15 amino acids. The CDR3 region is CASSQVLGLHNEQFF. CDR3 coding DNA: TGTGCCAGCAGCCAAGTGCTGGGGTTGCACAATGAGCAGTTCTTC. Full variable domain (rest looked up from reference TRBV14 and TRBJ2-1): EAGVTQFPSHSVIEKGQTVTLRCDPISGHDNLYWYRRVMGKEIKFLLHFVKESKQDESGMPNNRFLAERTGGTYSTLKVQPAELEDSGVYFCASSQVLGLHNEQFFGPGTRLTVL.

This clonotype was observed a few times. Written as DNA, the CDR3 is TGCAGTGCTAGAGGTTGGCTTACGAACACTGAAGCTTTCTTT. Its translation: CSARGWLTNTEAFF. The chain joins TRBV20-1 to TRBJ1-1; no clear D. This CDR3 region has 14 residues. Trimming took off 1 base at V and 1 base at J, with 10 bases between the two ends. CDR1 is DFQATT, CDR2 SNEGSKA, per germline (reference sequence).

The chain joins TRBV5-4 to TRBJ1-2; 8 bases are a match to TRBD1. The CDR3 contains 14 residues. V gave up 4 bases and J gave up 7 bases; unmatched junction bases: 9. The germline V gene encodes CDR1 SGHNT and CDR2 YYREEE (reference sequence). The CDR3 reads CASSPGAGGSGYTF. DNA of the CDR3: TGTGCCAGCAGCCCCGGGGCAGGGGGCAGTGGCTACACCTTC.

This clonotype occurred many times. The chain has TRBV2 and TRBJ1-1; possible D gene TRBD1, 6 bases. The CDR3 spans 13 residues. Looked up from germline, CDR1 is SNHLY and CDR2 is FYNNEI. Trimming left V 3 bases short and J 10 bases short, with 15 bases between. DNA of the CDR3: TGTGCCAGCAGTGATACGCAGGGAGGGGGAGCTTTCTTT. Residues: CASSDTQGGGAFF.

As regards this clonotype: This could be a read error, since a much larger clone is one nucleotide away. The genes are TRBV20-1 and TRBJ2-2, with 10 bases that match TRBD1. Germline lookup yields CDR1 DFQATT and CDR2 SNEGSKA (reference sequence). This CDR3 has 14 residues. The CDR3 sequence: CSAMGQGNIGELFF. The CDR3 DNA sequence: TGCAGTGCTATGGGACAGGGGAACATCGGGGAGCTGTTTTTT.

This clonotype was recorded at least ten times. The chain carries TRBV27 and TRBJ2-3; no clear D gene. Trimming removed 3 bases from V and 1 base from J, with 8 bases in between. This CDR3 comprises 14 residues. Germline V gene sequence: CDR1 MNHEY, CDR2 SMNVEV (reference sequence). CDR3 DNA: TGTGCCAGCAGTTTTTCCAGCGGCACAGATACGCAGTATTTT. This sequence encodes CASSFSSGTDTQYF.

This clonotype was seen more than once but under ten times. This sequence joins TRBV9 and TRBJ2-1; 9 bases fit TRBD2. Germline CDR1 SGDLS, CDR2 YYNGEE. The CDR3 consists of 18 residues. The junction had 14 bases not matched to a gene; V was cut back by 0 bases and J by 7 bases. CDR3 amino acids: CASSVVWSSGGVYNEQFF. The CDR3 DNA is TGTGCCAGCAGCGTAGTTTGGAGTAGCGGGGGTGTCTATAATGAGCAGTTCTTC.

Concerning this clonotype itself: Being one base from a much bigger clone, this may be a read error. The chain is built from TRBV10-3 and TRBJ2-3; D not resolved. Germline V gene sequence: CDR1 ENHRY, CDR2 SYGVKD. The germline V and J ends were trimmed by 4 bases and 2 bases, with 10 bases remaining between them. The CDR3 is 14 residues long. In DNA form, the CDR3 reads TGTGCCATCAGTGCCCATGGCCTCACAGATACGCAGTATTTT. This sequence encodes CAISAHGLTDTQYF.

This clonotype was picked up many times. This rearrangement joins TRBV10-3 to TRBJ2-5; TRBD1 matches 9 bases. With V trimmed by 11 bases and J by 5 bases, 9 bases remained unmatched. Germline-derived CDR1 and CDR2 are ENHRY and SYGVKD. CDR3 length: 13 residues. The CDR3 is CACPGQGYETQYF. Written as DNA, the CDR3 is TGTGCCTGTCCGGGACAGGGATACGAGACCCAGTACTTC.

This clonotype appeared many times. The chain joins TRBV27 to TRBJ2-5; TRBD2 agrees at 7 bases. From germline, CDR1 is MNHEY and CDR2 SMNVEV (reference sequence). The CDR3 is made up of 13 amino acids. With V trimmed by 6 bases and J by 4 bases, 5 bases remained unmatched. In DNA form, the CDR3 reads TGTGCCAGCAGGACTAGCCCCCGAGAGACCCAGTACTTC. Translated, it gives CASRTSPRETQYF.

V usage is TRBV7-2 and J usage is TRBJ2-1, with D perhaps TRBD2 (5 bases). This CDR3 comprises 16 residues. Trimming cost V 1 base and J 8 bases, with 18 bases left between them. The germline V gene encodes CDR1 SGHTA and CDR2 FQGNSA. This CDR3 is CASSLVGGRRLDEQFF. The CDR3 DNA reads TGTGCCAGCAGCTTAGTGGGCGGGCGTCGCCTCGATGAGCAGTTCTTC.

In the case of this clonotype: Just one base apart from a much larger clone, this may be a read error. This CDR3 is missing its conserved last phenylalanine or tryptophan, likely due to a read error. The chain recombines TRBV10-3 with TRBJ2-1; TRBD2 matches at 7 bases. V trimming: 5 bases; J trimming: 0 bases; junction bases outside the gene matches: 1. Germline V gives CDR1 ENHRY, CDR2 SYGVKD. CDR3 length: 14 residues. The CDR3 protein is CAISTSDSYNEQFL. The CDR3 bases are TGTGCCATCAGTACTAGCGACTCCTACAATGAGCAGTTCCTC.

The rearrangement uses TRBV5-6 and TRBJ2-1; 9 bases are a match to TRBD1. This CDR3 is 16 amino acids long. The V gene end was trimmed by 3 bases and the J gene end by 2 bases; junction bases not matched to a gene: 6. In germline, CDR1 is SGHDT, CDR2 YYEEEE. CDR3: CASSYGQGSAYNEQFF. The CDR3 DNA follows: TGTGCCAGCAGCTATGGACAGGGGAGCGCCTACAATGAGCAGTTCTTC.

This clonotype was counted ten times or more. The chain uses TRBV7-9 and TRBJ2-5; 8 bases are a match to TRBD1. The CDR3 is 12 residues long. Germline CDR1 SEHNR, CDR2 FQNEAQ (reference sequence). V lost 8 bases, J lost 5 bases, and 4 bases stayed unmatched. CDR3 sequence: CASATGGETQYF. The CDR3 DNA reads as TGTGCCAGCGCCACAGGGGGTGAGACCCAGTACTTC.

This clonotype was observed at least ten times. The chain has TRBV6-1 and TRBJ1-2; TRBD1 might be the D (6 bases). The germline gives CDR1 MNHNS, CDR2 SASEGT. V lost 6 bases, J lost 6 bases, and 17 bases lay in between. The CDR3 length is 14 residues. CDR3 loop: CASSPGGASDGYTF. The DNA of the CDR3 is TGTGCCAGCAGCCCCGGGGGGGCGTCGGATGGCTACACCTTC.

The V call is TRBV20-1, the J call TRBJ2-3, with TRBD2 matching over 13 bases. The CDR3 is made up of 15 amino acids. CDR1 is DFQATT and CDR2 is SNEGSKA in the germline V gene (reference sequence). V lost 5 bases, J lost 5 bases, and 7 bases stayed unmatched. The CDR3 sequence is CSAPGLAGVGDTQYF. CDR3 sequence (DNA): TGCAGTGCTCCCGGACTAGCGGGGGTCGGAGATACGCAGTATTTT.

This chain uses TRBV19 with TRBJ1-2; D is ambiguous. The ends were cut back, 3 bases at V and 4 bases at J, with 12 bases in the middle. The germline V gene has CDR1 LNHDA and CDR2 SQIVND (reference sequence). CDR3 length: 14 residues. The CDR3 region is CASSMASTFYGYTF. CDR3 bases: TGTGCCAGTAGTATGGCCAGTACCTTCTATGGCTACACCTTC.